This section outlines one TCR beta chain sequence together with its context. Its antigen is unknown. The sample originates from a study of PD-1 blockade in classical Hodgkin lymphoma. Regarding time point: newly diagnosed, previously untreated cHL patient sample. Germline assignment: CDR1 SGHKS and CDR2 YYEKEE (reference sequence). The V segment lost 5 bases and the J segment 3 bases; nucleotides outside the gene matches: 7. This CDR3 has 14 amino acids. Study results and caveats: With respect to the repertoire differences, their causes, possibly disease activity or prior therapy, remain undefined. Baseline TCR diversity was reportedly lower in newly diagnosed patients than healthy donors.

Clones were sequenced by immunoSEQ multiplex PCR, and TCRdb holds only the in-frame ones, with some missing. The sample lists 15,000 to 20,000 clones; about 85% were seen once. This clonotype originated in a human donor with classical Hodgkin lymphoma. Sequencing was performed on peripheral blood mononuclear cells (PBMCs). This rearrangement joins TRBV5-5 to TRBJ2-7; 8 positions agree with TRBD1. The CDR3 DNA is TGTGCCAGCAGGATGGGACAGGCAAACTACGAGCAGTACTTC. This codes for CASRMGQANYEQYF. Using reference TRBV5-5 and TRBJ2-7 for the parts outside the CDR3, the full variable domain is DAGVTQSPTHLIKTRGQQVTLRCSPISGHKSVSWYQQVLGQGPQFIFQYYEKEERGRGNFPDRFSARQFPNYSSELNVNALLLGDSALYLCASRMGQANYEQYFGPGTRLTVT.